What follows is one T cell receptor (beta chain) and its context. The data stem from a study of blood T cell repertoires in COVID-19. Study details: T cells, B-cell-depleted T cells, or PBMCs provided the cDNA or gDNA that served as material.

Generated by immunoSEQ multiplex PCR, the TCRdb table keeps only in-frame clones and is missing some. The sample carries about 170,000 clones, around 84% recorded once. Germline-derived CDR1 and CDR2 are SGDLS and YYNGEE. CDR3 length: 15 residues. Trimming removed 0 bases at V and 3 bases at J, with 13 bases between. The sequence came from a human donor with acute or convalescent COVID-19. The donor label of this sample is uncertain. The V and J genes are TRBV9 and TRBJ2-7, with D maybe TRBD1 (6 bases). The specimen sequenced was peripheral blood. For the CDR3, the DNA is TGTGCCAGCAGCGTAGCTCCACAGGGAAACTACGAGCAGTACTTC. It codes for CASSVAPQGNYEQYF.